Below, 16 T cell receptor beta chains from the same sample are listed, as sequenced in a study of immune evolution from preneoplasia to lung adenocarcinoma. Assay: immunoSEQ multiplex PCR; the TCRdb copy retains only in-frame clones and omits some. The repertoire holds about 4,700 clones, with 70% to 80% as singletons. The sample was FFPE minimally invasive lung adenocarcinoma tissue. The origin of the receptors is a person aged 55 to 79 with lung adenocarcinoma.

The chain links TRBV4-2 to TRBJ2-3; TRBD2 matches 14 bases. The germline V gene has CDR1 LGHNA and CDR2 YNFKEQ. V was pared by 4 bases and J by 1 base, with 10 bases of the junction left unmatched. CDR3 length: 19 residues. CDR3 sequence reads: CASSPYGTSGSSGTDTQYF. Written as DNA, the CDR3 is TGTGCCAGCAGCCCGTACGGGACTAGCGGGAGCTCGGGCACAGATACGCAGTATTTT.

With respect to this clone: A much larger clonotype is one base distant, so this may be a read error. This chain links TRBV30 with TRBJ2-2; 9 nucleotides align to TRBD2. V shed 5 bases and J 6 bases; nucleotides not matched to a gene: 10. In germline, CDR1 is GTSNPN, CDR2 SVGIG (reference sequence). The CDR3 is 15 amino acids. CDR3: CAWVGTSRIAGELFF. The CDR3 region has the DNA TGTGCCTGGGTTGGGACTAGCAGGATAGCCGGGGAGCTGTTTTTT. Full variable domain (rest looked up from reference TRBV30 and TRBJ2-2): SQTIHQWPATLVQPVGSPLSLECTVEGTSNPNLYWYRQAAGRGLQLLFYSVGIGQISSEVPQNLSASRPQDRQFILSSKKLLLSDSGFYLCAWVGTSRIAGELFFGEGSRLTVL.

This clone was picked up a small number of times. V and J are TRBV6-1 and TRBJ1-1, with D perhaps TRBD1 (6 bases). The CDR3 extends over 15 amino acids. Germline values: CDR1 MNHNS, CDR2 SASEGT. V shed 1 base and J shed 4 bases, with 13 bases lying between them. The CDR3 loop reads CASSEGLGASTEAFF. CDR3 sequence (DNA): TGTGCCAGCAGTGAAGGTCTGGGGGCGAGCACTGAAGCTTTCTTT.

V and J are TRBV6-1 and TRBJ2-5; D may be TRBD2 (6 bases). Germline lookup yields CDR1 MNHNS and CDR2 SASEGT. Trimming took off 5 bases at V and 2 bases at J, with 15 bases between the two ends. CDR3 size: 15 residues. The CDR3: CASSSLPGAQETQYF. The CDR3, as DNA: TGTGCCAGCAGTTCCCTCCCGGGAGCGCAAGAGACCCAGTACTTC.

CDR3 region: CASSVTSGRALEQFF. CDR3 nucleotide sequence: TGTGCCAGCAGCGTGACTAGCGGGAGGGCCTTGGAGCAGTTCTTC. This sequence joins TRBV9 and TRBJ2-1, with 14 bases lining up with TRBD2. The junction had 5 bases not matched to a gene; V was cut back by 2 bases and J by 10 bases. CDR3 length: 15 residues. Germline V gene data show CDR1 as SGDLS and CDR2 as YYNGEE.

This clone turned up a few times. The J gene is TRBJ2-3, the V gene TRBV7-7; 12 positions match TRBD2. The CDR3 sequence is 16 residues long. The germline CDR1 and CDR2 sequences are SSHAT and FNYEAQ (reference sequence). V was pared by 3 bases and J by 4 bases, with 5 bases of the junction left unmatched. The CDR3 loop reads CASSLTSGSLADTQYF. CDR3 DNA sequence: TGTGCCAGCAGCTTGACTAGCGGGAGTCTGGCAGATACGCAGTATTTT.

V usage is TRBV29-1 and J usage is TRBJ2-5, with TRBD2 matching over 8 bases. CDR3 length equals 14 residues. The trim removed 4 bases at V and 4 bases at J, leaving 8 bases unmatched. Germline V gene data show CDR1 as SQVTM and CDR2 as ANQGSEA. The chain's CDR3 is CSVVIGGARETQYF. As DNA, the CDR3 is TGCAGCGTTGTTATCGGGGGGGCCAGAGAGACCCAGTACTTC.

The rearrangement links TRBV30 to TRBJ2-6; 8 nucleotides match TRBD2. The CDR3 contains 18 residues. CDR1 and CDR2 (germline): GTSNPN, SVGIG (reference sequence). With 0 bases clipped from V and 4 bases from J, the junction kept 11 bases outside the gene matches. The CDR3 nucleotides are TGTGCCTGGAGTGTAAGGGCGGGAGGCCGCCCAGGGGCCAACGTCCTGACTTTC. Translating it yields CAWSVRAGGRPGANVLTF.

The V gene is TRBV19, the J gene TRBJ2-3, with TRBD2 identical over 10 bases. Per the germline V gene, CDR1 is LNHDA and CDR2 is SQIVND (reference sequence). Trimming took 4 bases from V and 6 from J; bases not matched to a gene: 13. The CDR3 sequence is 17 residues long. The CDR3 reads CASSKWTSGGAWDTQYF. The CDR3 nucleotides are TGTGCCAGTAGTAAATGGACTAGCGGAGGGGCCTGGGATACGCAGTATTTT.

Only one count was recorded for this clone. The chain employs TRBV29-1 and TRBJ2-7; the match to TRBD1 covers 8 bases. CDR1 is SQVTM and CDR2 is ANQGSEA in the germline V gene. The CDR3 has 14 residues. Losses at the gene ends were 5 bases for V and 5 bases for J; bases not matched to a gene: 11. The CDR3, as DNA: TGCAGCGTTCTAGGACAGGGTGTAACTAACGAGCAGTACTTC. Its protein product is CSVLGQGVTNEQYF.

This clone has only a few counts. The rearrangement joins TRBV18 to TRBJ2-3; 10 nucleotides align to TRBD2. Germline V CDR1 and CDR2: KGHSH, LQKENI. Trimming cost V 4 bases and J 3 bases; bases outside gene matches: 4. The CDR3 is 15 residues long. CDR3 sequence (DNA): TGTGCCAGCTCACTACGGACTAGCGGAACAGATACGCAGTATTTT. Translating gives CASSLRTSGTDTQYF.

This clone was seen a handful of times. The chain combines TRBV29-1 with TRBJ1-1, with no clear D. The CDR3 runs 11 residues. Germline lookup yields CDR1 SQVTM and CDR2 ANQGSEA. Trimming took off 1 base at V and 11 bases at J, with 11 bases between the two ends. DNA of the CDR3: TGCAGCGTTGAAGTAGCAGGTGGGGCTTTCTTT. Translating it yields CSVEVAGGAFF.

The genes are TRBV4-3 and TRBJ2-5; 7 bases are shared with TRBD2. V shed 0 bases, J shed 5 bases, and the junction held 6 bases outside the gene matches. This CDR3 has 15 amino acids. Germline CDR1 LGHNA, CDR2 YSLEER. This CDR3 is CASSQEMVAGETQYF. DNA for the CDR3: TGCGCCAGCAGCCAAGAGATGGTAGCGGGTGAGACCCAGTACTTC.

This chain connects TRBV9 to TRBJ2-6, with D tentatively TRBD1 (6 bases). Germline assignment: CDR1 SGDLS and CDR2 YYNGEE. With 4 bases removed from V and 0 bases from J, the gap between germline ends came to 17 bases. This CDR3 is built from 18 residues. For the CDR3, the DNA is TGTGCCAGCAGCCCCCGGACAGCTCCGGGCTCTGGGGCCAACGTCCTGACTTTC. It encodes CASSPRTAPGSGANVLTF.

The genes are TRBV19 and TRBJ1-4; D is undetermined. Germline V gene data show CDR1 as LNHDA and CDR2 as SQIVND (reference sequence). The CDR3 has 14 amino acids. V was trimmed by 5 bases and J by 0 bases, leaving 7 bases between them. CDR3 amino acids: CASSQVATNEKLFF. The CDR3 coding sequence is TGTGCCAGTAGTCAAGTCGCAACTAATGAAAAACTGTTTTTT. Filled out from reference TRBV19 and TRBJ1-4, the complete variable domain reads DGGITQSPKYLFRKEGQNVTLSCEQNLNHDAMYWYRQDPGQGLRLIYYSQIVNDFQKGDIAEGYSVSREKKESFPLTVTSAQKNPTAFYLCASSQVATNEKLFFGSGTQLSVL.

The chain carries TRBV18 and TRBJ2-7, with 12 bases identical to TRBD2. The CDR3 is 14 amino acids. The V gene's germline CDR1 is KGHSH and CDR2 LQKENI. Losses at the gene ends were 4 bases for V and 3 bases for J; bases not matched to a gene: 1. The CDR3 spells CASSQGLAGYEQYF. CDR3 sequence (DNA): TGTGCCAGCTCACAGGGACTAGCGGGCTACGAGCAGTACTTC.